Described below is a single T cell receptor (beta chain) sequence and its context. The same CDR3 arises from other DNA sequences in this sample as well. Germline CDR1 reads SGDLS; CDR2 reads YYNGEE. Unmatched junction bases numbered 2, after V lost 2 bases and J lost 4 bases. The CDR3 length is 15 residues. Using immunoSEQ multiplex PCR, the repertoire was profiled, and TCRdb retains in-frame clones only, with some absent. The sample has a few hundred thousand clones, about 82% seen once. These data belong to a study of blood T cell repertoires in COVID-19. This chain connects TRBV9 to TRBJ2-1, with 11 bases identical to TRBD2. The sequenced sample was peripheral blood. This receptor was identified in a woman aged 50 to 65 with acute or convalescent COVID-19. The CDR3 region is CASSVGTSGYNEQFF. In DNA form, the CDR3 reads TGTGCCAGCAGCGTCGGGACTAGCGGTTACAATGAGCAGTTCTTC.